Listed here are 17 T cell receptor beta chains from one sample, sequenced in a study of T cells in Graves' hyperthyroidism and ophthalmopathy. TCR beta CDR3 sequences were amplified from RNA transcripts. The HTBI primer set drove a first-round RT-PCR of the TCR CDR3. TCRdb re-called the multiplex PCR reads through MiXCR, storing one row per CDR3 protein. Of roughly 500,000 distinct CDR3 sequences in the sample, about 45% are singletons; the top ten hold 15% to 20%. What was sequenced was peripheral blood or thyroid tissue (not recorded which). These receptors were collected from an adult woman with Graves' disease, either hyperthyroidism or ophthalmopathy (not recorded which).

The chain combines TRBV2 with TRBJ1-5, with TRBD1 as a possible D gene (6 bases). V was shortened by 3 bases and J by 6 bases, with 15 bases between the two germline ends. The CDR3 loop spans 15 amino acids. Germline-derived CDR1 and CDR2 are SNHLY and FYNNEI. CDR3 DNA: TGTGCCAGCAGTGAGGCGGGGGCATCAAGTCAGCCCCAGCATTTT. Translation gives CASSEAGASSQPQHF. The entire variable domain, with the rest obtained from reference TRBV2 and TRBJ1-5, is as follows: EPEVTQTPSHQVTQMGQEVILRCVPISNHLYFYWYRQILGQKVEFLVSFYNNEISEKSEIFDDQFSVERPDGSNFTLKIRSTKLEDSAMYFCASSEAGASSQPQHFGDGTRLSIL.

The rearrangement links TRBV13 to TRBJ2-5, with 11 positions matching TRBD2. This CDR3 comprises 16 residues. V lost 5 bases to trimming and J lost 0 bases; unmatched junction nucleotides: 5. CDR1 and CDR2 from the germline V gene are PRHDT and FYEKMQ (reference sequence). The CDR3 loop reads CASSLRLAGNQETQYF. DNA for the CDR3: TGTGCCAGCAGCCTCCGACTAGCGGGGAACCAAGAGACCCAGTACTTC.

As to this clonotype: The conserved phenylalanine or tryptophan is not found at the CDR3 terminus, so this likely reflects a read error. No DNA is shown, since the ends of the CDR3 on it are uncertain; the CDR3 is the one TCRdb lists. This chain joins TRBV11-2 and TRBJ2-6; no DNA check was done on the table's D call, TRBD1. Per germline, CDR1 SGHAT and CDR2 FQNNGV. The CDR3 numbers 11 amino acids, ends counted. CDR3 in amino acids: CASSQTGSGNT.

The table lists this clonotype with a count of one. No DNA is shown, since the ends of the CDR3 on it are uncertain; the CDR3 is the one TCRdb lists. The genes are TRBV4-2 and TRBJ1-2; the table assigns TRBD1, which was not confirmed against the DNA. The germline V gene has CDR1 LGHNA and CDR2 YNFKEQ. The CDR3 is 13 residues long, counting both termini. CDR3 amino acids: CASSQDWGSGNTF.

This clonotype showed up many times. The chain is built from TRBV2 and TRBJ1-1, with D perhaps TRBD1 (6 bases). V was clipped by 5 bases and J by 1 base, with 11 bases between them. The germline V gene encodes CDR1 SNHLY and CDR2 FYNNEI. The length of the CDR3 is 14 residues. CDR3 region: CASSTLDRNTEAFF. Here the CDR3 DNA reads TGTGCCAGCAGTACATTGGACAGGAACACTGAAGCTTTCTTT.

This clonotype was recorded at least ten times. The chain links TRBV7-9 to TRBJ1-2; tentatively, D is TRBD1 (5 bases). V was shortened by 6 bases and J by 10 bases, with 15 bases between the two germline ends. CDR1 is SEHNR, CDR2 FQNEAQ, per germline (reference sequence). The CDR3 has 12 amino acids. As DNA, the CDR3 is TGTGCCAGCAGTCCTGACAGTCGATCCTACACCTTC. Amino acid sequence: CASSPDSRSYTF.

This clonotype was observed at least ten times. This chain uses TRBV5-1 with TRBJ2-5; D remains unclear. Germline V gives CDR1 SGHRS, CDR2 YFSETQ. Trimming took off 0 bases at V and 1 base at J, with 10 bases between the two ends. The CDR3 contains 15 residues. CDR3 sequence (DNA): TGCGCCAGCAGCTTGGCCGTTGCGGCCCAAGAGACCCAGTACTTC. Translation: CASSLAVAAQETQYF. The complete variable domain, with remaining parts taken from reference TRBV5-1 and TRBJ2-5, reads KAGVTQTPRYLIKTRGQQVTLSCSPISGHRSVSWYQQTPGQGLQFLFEYFSETQRNKGNFPGRFSGRQFSNSRSEMNVSTLELGDSALYLCASSLAVAAQETQYFGPGTRLLVL.

This clonotype was detected only a few times. This sequence joins TRBV28 and TRBJ2-7; D possibly corresponds to TRBD1 (7 bases). The CDR3 has 12 residues. From germline, CDR1 is MDHEN and CDR2 SYDVKM. Trimming stripped 4 bases from V and 9 bases from J, with 13 bases between. The CDR3 sequence is CASSSQGGAQYF. CDR3 DNA sequence: TGTGCCAGCAGTTCCCAGGGGGGAGCGCAGTACTTC.

CDR3 region: CASSQNAPATEAFF. As DNA, the CDR3 is TGTGCCAGCAGTCAGAACGCCCCGGCCACTGAAGCTTTCTTT. The gene calls are TRBV4-2 and TRBJ1-1; the D is unclear. The CDR3 totals 14 residues. CDR1 is LGHNA and CDR2 is YNFKEQ in the germline V gene. The V gene lost 6 bases and the J gene lost 4 bases, with 15 bases spanning the gap.

The V call is TRBV24-1, the J call TRBJ1-2; D gene unclear. This CDR3 contains 14 residues. CDR1 KGHDR and CDR2 SFDVKD come from the germline V gene. Trimming removed 6 bases at V and 8 bases at J, with 18 bases between. The CDR3 DNA reads TGTGCCACCAGTCAGCATCCAAACACTGGAGGCTACACCTTC. Translated, it gives CATSQHPNTGGYTF.

The J gene is TRBJ1-3, the V gene TRBV12-3 or TRBV12-4; 8 positions match TRBD1. V lost 6 bases, J lost 6 bases, and 7 bases stayed unmatched. The CDR3 runs 14 residues. In DNA form, the CDR3 reads TGTGCCAGCAGCGGACAGGGTGTGGCAAACACCATATATTTT. It translates to CASSGQGVANTIYF.

This chain connects TRBV29-1 to TRBJ2-7; maybe TRBD2 (6 bases). CDR3 length equals 11 residues. Germline V gene sequence: CDR1 SQVTM, CDR2 ANQGSEA. The V gene lost 7 bases and the J gene lost 5 bases, with 12 bases spanning the gap. The CDR3 nucleotides read TGCAGCGCCCGGGAGATAAACGAGCAGTACTTC. It is translated as CSAREINEQYF.

The rearrangement joins TRBV5-1 to TRBJ1-4; 9 nucleotides match TRBD1. Germline V gene sequence: CDR1 SGHRS, CDR2 YFSETQ. The CDR3 has 14 residues. J was trimmed by 7 bases and V by 4 bases; bases with no gene match: 5. CDR3 sequence (DNA): TGCGCCAGCAGCATTACAGGGGGCCCTGAAAAACTGTTTTTT. Translating gives CASSITGGPEKLFF.

This sequence joins TRBV20-1 and TRBJ2-5; tentatively, D is TRBD1 (5 bases). The CDR3 covers 14 residues. Germline V gene sequence: CDR1 DFQATT, CDR2 SNEGSKA (reference sequence). Trimming left V 2 bases short and J 0 bases short, with 10 bases between. CDR3 residues: CSARPDSYQETQYF. In DNA, the CDR3 is TGCAGTGCTAGACCCGACAGCTACCAAGAGACCCAGTACTTC.

The chain couples TRBV7-8 to TRBJ1-1; D is uncertain. CDR1 and CDR2 from the germline V gene are SGHVS and FQNEAQ. This CDR3 has 15 residues. V was pared by 5 bases and J by 3 bases, with 16 bases between. In DNA, the CDR3 is TGTGCCAGCAGCCCAAGTGGTCATAGCTACACTGAAGCTTTCTTT. This codes for CASSPSGHSYTEAFF.

The V and J genes are TRBV7-3 and TRBJ1-2, with TRBD1 as a possible D gene (5 bases). In germline, CDR1 is SGHTA, CDR2 FQGTGA. V was cut by 5 bases and J by 2 bases, with 15 bases left in between. This CDR3 comprises 15 residues. CDR3: CASSPRGRVNYGYTF. As DNA, the CDR3 is TGTGCCAGCAGCCCACGGGGCAGGGTGAACTATGGCTACACCTTC. The variable domain in full, with the rest retrieved from reference TRBV7-3 and TRBJ1-2, is GAGVSQTPSNKVTEKGKYVELRCDPISGHTALYWYRQSLGQGPEFLIYFQGTGAADDSGLPNDRFFAVRPEGSVSTLKIQRTERGDSAVYLCASSPRGRVNYGYTFGSGTRLTVV.

This chain uses TRBV6-5 with TRBJ2-2; TRBD2 matches at 8 bases. The ends lost 1 base at V and 5 bases at J; junction bases unmatched: 12. The germline CDR1 and CDR2 sequences are MNHEY and SVGAGI. The CDR3 has 18 residues. The CDR3 sequence: CASSYYSEAGGGTGELFF. DNA of the CDR3: TGTGCCAGCAGTTACTACTCGGAGGCGGGAGGAGGGACCGGGGAGCTGTTTTTT.